The text below deals with one T cell receptor beta chain. Its matching antigen is unknown. This record comes from a study of vaccination effects on CD4 cells after COVID-19. Sequencing used immunoSEQ multiplex PCR; TCRdb keeps in-frame clones, though not all of them. The table lists approximately 74,000 clones, under 80% of them singletons. Ahead of sequencing, the ViraFEST assay grew antigen-specific CD4+ T cells using viral peptide pools. Cultured cells yielded isolated CD4+ T cells after less than 11 days. All study participants received two doses of BNT162b2 or mRNA-1273 vaccine. The sample in question was CD4+ T cells from PBMCs cultured with HCoV-OC43 spike peptides, obtained after COVID-19 vaccination. Subset defined: HCoV-OC43 spike overlapping peptide pool stimulation. This clonotype was obtained from a human donor who received a COVID-19 vaccine.

The CDR3 region has the DNA TGTGCCAGCAGTGAAGCGCTCGGGGTCCGCGGAATTAACTATGGCTACACCTTC. This sequence encodes CASSEALGVRGINYGYTF. The V gene is TRBV6-1, the J gene TRBJ1-2, with D unclear. There are 18 residues in the CDR3. Trimming removed 0 bases from V and 1 base from J, with 18 bases in between. Per the germline V gene, CDR1 is MNHNS and CDR2 is SASEGT.